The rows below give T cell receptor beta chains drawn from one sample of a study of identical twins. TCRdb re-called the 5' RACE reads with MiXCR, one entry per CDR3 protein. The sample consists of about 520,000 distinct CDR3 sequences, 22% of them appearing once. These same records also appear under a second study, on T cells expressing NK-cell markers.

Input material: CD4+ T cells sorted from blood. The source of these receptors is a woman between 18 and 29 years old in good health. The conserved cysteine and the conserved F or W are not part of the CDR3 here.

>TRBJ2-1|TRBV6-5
ASSYRRRNTYNEQF
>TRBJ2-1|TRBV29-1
SVSSKNEQF
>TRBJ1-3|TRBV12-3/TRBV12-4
ASSLMGQGYGNTIY
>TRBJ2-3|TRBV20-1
SARGFSGGTQY
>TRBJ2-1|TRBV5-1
ASSRDYQINEQF
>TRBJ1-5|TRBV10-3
AISEVGDGNQPQH
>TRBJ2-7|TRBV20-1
SASVATSEQY
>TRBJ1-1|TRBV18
ASSPVEMNTEAF
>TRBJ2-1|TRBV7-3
ASSLRGGYNEQF
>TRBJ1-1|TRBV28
ASSQYGTPGKNTEAF